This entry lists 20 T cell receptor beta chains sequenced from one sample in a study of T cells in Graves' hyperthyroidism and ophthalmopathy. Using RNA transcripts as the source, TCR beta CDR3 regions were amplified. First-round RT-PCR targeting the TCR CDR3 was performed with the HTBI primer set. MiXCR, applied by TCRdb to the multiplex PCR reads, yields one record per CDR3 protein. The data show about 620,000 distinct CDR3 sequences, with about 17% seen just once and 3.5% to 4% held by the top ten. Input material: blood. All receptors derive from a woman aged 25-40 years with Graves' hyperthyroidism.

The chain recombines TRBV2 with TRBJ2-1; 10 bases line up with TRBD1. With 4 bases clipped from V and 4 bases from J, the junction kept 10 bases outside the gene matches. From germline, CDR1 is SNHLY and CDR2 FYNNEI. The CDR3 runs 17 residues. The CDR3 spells CASSAETGGRGYNEQFF. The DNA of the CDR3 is TGTGCCAGCAGTGCAGAGACAGGGGGCAGGGGGTACAATGAGCAGTTCTTC.

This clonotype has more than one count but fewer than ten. The CDR3, as DNA: TGCAGTGCTCCACAGGTATACGAGCAGTTCTTC. Encoded protein: CSAPQVYEQFF. J is TRBJ2-7 and V is TRBV20-1, with D possibly TRBD1 on 5 matching bases. The DNA end lines up better with TRBJ2-1; the J call may be wrong. The CDR3 extends over 11 amino acids. CDR1 and CDR2 (germline): DFQATT, SNEGSKA (reference sequence).

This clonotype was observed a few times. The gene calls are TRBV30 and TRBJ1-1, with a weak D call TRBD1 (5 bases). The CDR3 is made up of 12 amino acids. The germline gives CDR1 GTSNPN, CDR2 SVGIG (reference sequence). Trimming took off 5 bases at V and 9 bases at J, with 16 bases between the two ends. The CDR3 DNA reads TGTGCCTGGGCCACCTTCGGACACCAAGCTTTCTTT. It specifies CAWATFGHQAFF.

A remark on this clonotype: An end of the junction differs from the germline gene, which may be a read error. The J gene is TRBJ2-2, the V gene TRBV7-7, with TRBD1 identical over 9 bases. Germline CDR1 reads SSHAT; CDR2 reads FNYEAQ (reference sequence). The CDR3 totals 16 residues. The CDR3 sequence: CASSSRTGENTGELFF. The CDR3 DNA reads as TGTGCTAGCAGCTCCCGGACAGGGGAGAACACCGGGGAGCTGTTTTTT.

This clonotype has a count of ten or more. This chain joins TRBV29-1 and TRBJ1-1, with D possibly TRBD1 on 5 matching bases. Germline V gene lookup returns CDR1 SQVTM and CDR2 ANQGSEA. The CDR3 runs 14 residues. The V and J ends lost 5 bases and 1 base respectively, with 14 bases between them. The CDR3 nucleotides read TGCAGCGTTCCCCTGGACAAGCCGAACACTGAAGCTTTCTTT. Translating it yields CSVPLDKPNTEAFF.

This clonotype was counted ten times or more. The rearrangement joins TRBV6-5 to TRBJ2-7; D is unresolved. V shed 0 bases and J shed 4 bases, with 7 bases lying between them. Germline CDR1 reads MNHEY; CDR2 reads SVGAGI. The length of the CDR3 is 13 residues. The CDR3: CASSYSDGYEQYF. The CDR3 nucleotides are TGTGCCAGCAGTTACTCGGATGGGTACGAGCAGTACTTC.

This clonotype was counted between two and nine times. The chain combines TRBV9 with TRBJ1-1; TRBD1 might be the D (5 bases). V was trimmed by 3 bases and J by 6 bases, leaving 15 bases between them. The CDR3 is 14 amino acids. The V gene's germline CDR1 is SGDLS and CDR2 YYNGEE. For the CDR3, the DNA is TGTGCCAGCAGCGCCCTTGAATGGGGGGCTGAAGCTTTCTTT. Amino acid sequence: CASSALEWGAEAFF. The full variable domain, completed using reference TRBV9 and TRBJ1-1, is DSGVTQTPKHLITATGQRVTLRCSPRSGDLSVYWYQQSLDQGLQFLIQYYNGEERAKGNILERFSAQQFPDLHSELNLSSLELGDSALYFCASSALEWGAEAFFGQGTRLTVV.

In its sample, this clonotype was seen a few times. CDR3 coding DNA: TGTGCCAGCAGTGAAGCAGGGGAGACCCAGTACTTC. This gives the protein CASSEAGETQYF. The rearrangement joins TRBV6-1 to TRBJ2-5; no clear D gene. From germline, CDR1 is MNHNS and CDR2 SASEGT. This CDR3 contains 12 residues. V lost 0 bases and J 5 bases, leaving 4 bases between the germline ends.

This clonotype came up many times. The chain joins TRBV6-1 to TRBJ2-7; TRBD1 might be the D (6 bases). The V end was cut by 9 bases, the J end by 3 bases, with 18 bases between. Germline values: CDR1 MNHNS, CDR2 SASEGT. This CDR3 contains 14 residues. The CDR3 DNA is TGTGCCAGACCTACTACCGGGACAAGCTACGAGCAGTACTTC. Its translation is CARPTTGTSYEQYF.

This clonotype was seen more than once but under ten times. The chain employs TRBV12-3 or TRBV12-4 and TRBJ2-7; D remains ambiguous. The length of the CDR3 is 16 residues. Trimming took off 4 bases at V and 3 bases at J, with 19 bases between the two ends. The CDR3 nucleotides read TGTGCCAGCAGTTCCTTTGCCGGTGGGCGCGGCTACGAGCAGTACTTC. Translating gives CASSSFAGGRGYEQYF.

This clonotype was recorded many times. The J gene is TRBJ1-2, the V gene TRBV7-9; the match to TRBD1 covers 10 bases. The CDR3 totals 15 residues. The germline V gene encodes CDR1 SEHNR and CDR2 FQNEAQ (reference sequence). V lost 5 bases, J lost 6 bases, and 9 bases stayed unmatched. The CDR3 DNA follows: TGTGCCAGCAGCCCAAGACAGGGGGCGGTCGATGGCTACACCTTC. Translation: CASSPRQGAVDGYTF. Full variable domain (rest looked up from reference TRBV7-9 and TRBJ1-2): DTGVSQNPRHKITKRGQNVTFRCDPISEHNRLYWYRQTLGQGPEFLTYFQNEAQLEKSRLLSDRFSAERPKGSFSTLEIQRTEQGDSAMYLCASSPRQGAVDGYTFGSGTRLTVV.

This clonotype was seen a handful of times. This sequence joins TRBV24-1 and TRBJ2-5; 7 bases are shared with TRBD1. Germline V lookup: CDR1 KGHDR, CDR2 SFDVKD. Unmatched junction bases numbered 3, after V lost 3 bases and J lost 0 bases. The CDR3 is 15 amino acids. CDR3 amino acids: CATSDVRGYQETQYF. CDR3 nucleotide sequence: TGTGCCACCAGTGATGTCAGGGGGTACCAAGAGACCCAGTACTTC.

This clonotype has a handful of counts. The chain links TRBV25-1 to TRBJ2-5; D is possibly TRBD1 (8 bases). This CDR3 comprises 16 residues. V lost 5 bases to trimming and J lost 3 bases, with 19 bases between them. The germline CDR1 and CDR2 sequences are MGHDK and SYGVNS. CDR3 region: CASSSTGGGIKETQYF. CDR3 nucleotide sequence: TGTGCCAGCAGTTCCACAGGGGGAGGGATTAAAGAGACCCAGTACTTC. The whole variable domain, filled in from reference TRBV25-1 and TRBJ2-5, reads EADIYQTPRYLVIGTGKKITLECSQTMGHDKMYWYQQDPGMELHLIHYSYGVNSTEKGDLSSESTVSRIRTEHFPLTLESARPSHTSQYLCASSSTGGGIKETQYFGPGTRLLVL.

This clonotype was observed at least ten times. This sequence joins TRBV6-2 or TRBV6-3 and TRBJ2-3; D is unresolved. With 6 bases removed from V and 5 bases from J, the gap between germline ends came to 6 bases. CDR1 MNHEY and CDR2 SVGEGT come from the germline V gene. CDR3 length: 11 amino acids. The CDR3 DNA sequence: TGTGCCAGCAGCCGCGTAGATACGCAGTATTTT. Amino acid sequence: CASSRVDTQYF.

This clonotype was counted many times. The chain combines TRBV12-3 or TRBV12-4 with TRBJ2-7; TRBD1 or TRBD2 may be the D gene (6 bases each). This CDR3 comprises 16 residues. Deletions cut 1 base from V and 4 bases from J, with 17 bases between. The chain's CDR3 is CASSLVWSTGAYEQYF. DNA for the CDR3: TGTGCCAGCAGTTTAGTTTGGTCCACGGGGGCTTACGAGCAGTACTTC.

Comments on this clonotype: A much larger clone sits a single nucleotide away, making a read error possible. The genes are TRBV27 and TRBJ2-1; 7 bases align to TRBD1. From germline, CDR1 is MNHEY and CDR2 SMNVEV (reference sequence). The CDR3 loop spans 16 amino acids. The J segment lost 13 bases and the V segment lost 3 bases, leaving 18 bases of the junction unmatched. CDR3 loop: CASSLRTGSPKETQFF. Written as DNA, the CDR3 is TGTGCCAGCAGTTTGAGGACAGGTAGTCCAAAAGAGACCCAGTTCTTC.

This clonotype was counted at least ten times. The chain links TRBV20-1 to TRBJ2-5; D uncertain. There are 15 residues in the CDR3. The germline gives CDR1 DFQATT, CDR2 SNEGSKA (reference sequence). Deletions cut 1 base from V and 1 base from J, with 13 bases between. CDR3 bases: TGCAGTGCTAGAGGGCGCTGGACCAGCCAAGAGACCCAGTACTTC. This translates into CSARGRWTSQETQYF.

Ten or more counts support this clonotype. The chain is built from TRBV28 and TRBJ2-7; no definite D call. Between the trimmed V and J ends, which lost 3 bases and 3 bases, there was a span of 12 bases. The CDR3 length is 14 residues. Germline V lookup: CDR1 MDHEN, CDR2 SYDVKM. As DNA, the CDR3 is TGTGCCAGCAGTTTTCCAGGAGAGATCTACGAGCAGTACTTC. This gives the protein CASSFPGEIYEQYF.

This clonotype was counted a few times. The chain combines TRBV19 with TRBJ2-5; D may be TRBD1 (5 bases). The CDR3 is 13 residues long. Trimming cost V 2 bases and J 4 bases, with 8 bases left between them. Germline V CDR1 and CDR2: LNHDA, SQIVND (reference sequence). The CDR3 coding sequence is TGTGCCAGTAGTATAAAAGGGGCAGAGACCCAGTACTTC. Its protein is CASSIKGAETQYF. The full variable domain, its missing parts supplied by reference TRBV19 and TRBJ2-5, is DGGITQSPKYLFRKEGQNVTLSCEQNLNHDAMYWYRQDPGQGLRLIYYSQIVNDFQKGDIAEGYSVSREKKESFPLTVTSAQKNPTAFYLCASSIKGAETQYFGPGTRLLVL.

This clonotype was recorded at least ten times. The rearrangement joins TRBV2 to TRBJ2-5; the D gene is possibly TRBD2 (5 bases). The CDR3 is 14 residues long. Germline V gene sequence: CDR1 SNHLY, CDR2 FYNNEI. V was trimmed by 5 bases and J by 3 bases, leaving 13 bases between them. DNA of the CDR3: TGTGCCAGCAGTAGCATAAGCGGAGAAGAGACCCAGTACTTC. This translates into CASSSISGEETQYF. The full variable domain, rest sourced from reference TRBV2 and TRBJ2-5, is EPEVTQTPSHQVTQMGQEVILRCVPISNHLYFYWYRQILGQKVEFLVSFYNNEISEKSEIFDDQFSVERPDGSNFTLKIRSTKLEDSAMYFCASSSISGEETQYFGPGTRLLVL.